The clone carrying this TCR beta chain was found many times. Its antigen is unknown. This sample was taken from a study of response to subunit inactivated influenza vaccine. Study-wide results and caveats: T cells newly recruited by each seasonal influenza vaccination are few, the authors suggested.

V was cut by 2 bases and J by 1 base, with 15 bases left in between. The V gene's germline CDR1 is SEHNR and CDR2 FQNEAQ (reference sequence). The CDR3 extends over 16 amino acids. TCRdb re-derived calls from the RT-PCR reads in MiXCR, one entry per CDR3 protein. The sample consists of roughly 700,000 distinct CDR3 sequences, approximately 13% of them appearing once. The rearrangement links TRBV7-9 to TRBJ2-7; D perhaps matches TRBD1 (5 bases). The starting material was PBMCs from blood, obtained 14 to 15 days before vaccination. The source is a man aged 50-60 years who received an inactivated influenza vaccine. DNA of the CDR3: TGTGCCAGCAGCTTACTTGGGGCGGCAGGTTCCTACGAGCAGTACTTC. This sequence encodes CASSLLGAAGSYEQYF. Together with reference TRBV7-9 and TRBJ2-7, the CDR3 gives the full variable domain: DTGVSQNPRHKITKRGQNVTFRCDPISEHNRLYWYRQTLGQGPEFLTYFQNEAQLEKSRLLSDRFSAERPKGSFSTLEIQRTEQGDSAMYLCASSLLGAAGSYEQYFGPGTRLTVT.